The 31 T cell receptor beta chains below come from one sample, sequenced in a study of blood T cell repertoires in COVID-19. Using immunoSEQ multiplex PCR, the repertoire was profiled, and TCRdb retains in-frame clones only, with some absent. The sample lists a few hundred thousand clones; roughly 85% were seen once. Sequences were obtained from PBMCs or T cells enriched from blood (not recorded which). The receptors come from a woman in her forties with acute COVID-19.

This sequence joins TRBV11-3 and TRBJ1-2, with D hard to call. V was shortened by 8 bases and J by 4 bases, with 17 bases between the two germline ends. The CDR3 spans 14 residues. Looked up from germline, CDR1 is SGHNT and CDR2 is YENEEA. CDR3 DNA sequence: TGTGCCAGCCCCCCTGCGGGGTTCACCTATGGCTACACCTTC. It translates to CASPPAGFTYGYTF.

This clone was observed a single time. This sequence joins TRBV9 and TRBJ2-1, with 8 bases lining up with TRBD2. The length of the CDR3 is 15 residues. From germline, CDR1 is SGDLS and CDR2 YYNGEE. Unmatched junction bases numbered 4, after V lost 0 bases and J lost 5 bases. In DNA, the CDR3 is TGTGCCAGCAGCGTAGTGTACGGGAGGGACAATGAGCAGTTCTTC. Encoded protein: CASSVVYGRDNEQFF.

CDR3 sequence reads: CASSLSGDTEAFF. The CDR3 DNA is TGTGCCAGCAGTTTATCAGGGGACACTGAAGCTTTCTTT. The chain combines TRBV12-3 or TRBV12-4 with TRBJ1-1; D perhaps matches TRBD1 (6 bases). V was pared by 2 bases and J by 3 bases, with 7 bases between. This CDR3 region has 13 residues.

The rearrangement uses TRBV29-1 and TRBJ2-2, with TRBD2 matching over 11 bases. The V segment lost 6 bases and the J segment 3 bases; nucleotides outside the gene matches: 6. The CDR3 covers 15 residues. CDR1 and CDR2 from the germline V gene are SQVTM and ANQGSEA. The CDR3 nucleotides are TGCAGCGTCGCGCTAGCGGGAGGACACACCGGGGAGCTGTTTTTT. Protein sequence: CSVALAGGHTGELFF.

CDR3 coding DNA: TGTGCCACCAGCGCCCAGACAGGGGGGAACACCGGGGAGCTGTTTTTT. Translating gives CATSAQTGGNTGELFF. The chain has TRBV15 and TRBJ2-2; 9 bases align to TRBD1. V dropped 5 bases and J dropped 1; count of bases not matched to a gene: 5. CDR1 and CDR2 from the germline V gene are LNHNV and YYDKDF (reference sequence). The CDR3 runs 16 residues.

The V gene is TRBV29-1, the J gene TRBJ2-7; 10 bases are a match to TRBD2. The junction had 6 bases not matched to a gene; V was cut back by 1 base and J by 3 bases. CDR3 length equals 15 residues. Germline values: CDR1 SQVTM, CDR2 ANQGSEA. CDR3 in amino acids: CSVEGLAGRLYEQYF. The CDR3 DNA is TGCAGCGTTGAAGGACTAGCGGGTCGCCTCTACGAGCAGTACTTC.

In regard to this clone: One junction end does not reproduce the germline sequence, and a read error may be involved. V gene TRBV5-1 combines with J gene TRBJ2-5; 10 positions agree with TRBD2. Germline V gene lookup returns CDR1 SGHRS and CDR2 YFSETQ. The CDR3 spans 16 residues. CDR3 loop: CASSDPAGGPQGTQYF. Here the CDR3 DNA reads TGCGCCAGCAGCGACCCAGCGGGAGGGCCGCAAGGGACCCAGTACTTC.

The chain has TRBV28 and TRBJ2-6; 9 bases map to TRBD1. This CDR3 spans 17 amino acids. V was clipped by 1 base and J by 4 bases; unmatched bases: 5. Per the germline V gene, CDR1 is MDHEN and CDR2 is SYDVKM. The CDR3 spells CASSLYRGQSGANVLTF. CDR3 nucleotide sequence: TGTGCCAGCAGTTTATACAGGGGGCAATCCGGGGCCAACGTCCTGACTTTC.

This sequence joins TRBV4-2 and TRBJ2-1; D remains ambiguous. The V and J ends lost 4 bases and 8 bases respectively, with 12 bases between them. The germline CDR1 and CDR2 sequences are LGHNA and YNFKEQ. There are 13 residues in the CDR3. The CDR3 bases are TGTGCCAGCAGCCTTACTCCTCTCGATGAGCAGTTCTTC. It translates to CASSLTPLDEQFF.

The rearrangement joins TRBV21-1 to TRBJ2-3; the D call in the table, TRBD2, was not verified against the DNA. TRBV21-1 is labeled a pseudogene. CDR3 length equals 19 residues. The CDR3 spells CASSKAARPKRPGEDTQYF. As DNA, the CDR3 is TGTGCCAGCAGCAAAGCGGCCCGGCCTAAGAGGCCCGGGGAAGATACGCAGTATTTT.

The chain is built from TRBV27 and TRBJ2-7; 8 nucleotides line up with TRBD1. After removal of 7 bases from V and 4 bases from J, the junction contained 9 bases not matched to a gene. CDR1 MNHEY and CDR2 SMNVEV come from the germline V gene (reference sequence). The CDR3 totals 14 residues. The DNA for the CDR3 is TGTGCCAGCAAGCGCGGGACAGGAGGGTACGAGCAGTACTTC. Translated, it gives CASKRGTGGYEQYF.

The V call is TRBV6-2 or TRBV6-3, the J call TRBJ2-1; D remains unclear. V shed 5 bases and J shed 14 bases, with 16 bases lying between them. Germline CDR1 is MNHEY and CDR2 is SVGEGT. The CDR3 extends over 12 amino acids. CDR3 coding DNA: TGTGCCAGCAGTCCAACGTGGGCCATCAAGTTCTTC. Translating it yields CASSPTWAIKFF.

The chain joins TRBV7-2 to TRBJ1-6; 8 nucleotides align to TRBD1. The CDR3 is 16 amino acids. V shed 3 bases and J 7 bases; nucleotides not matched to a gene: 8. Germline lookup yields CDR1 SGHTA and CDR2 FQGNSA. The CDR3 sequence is CASSFLTGTGNSPLHF. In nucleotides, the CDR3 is TGTGCCAGCAGCTTCCTCACCGGGACAGGAAATTCACCCCTCCACTTT.

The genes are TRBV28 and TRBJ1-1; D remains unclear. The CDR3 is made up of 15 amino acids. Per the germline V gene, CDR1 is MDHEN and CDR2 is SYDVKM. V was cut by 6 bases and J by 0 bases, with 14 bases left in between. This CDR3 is CASSSLSGVNTEAFF. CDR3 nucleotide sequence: TGTGCCAGCAGCTCCCTCTCGGGAGTGAACACTGAAGCTTTCTTT.

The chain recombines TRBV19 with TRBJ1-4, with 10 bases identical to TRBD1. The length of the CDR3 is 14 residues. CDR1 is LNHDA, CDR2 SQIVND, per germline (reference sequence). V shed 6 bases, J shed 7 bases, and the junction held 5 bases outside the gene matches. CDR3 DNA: TGTGCCAGTAGAGACAGGGGGCCCCCTGAAAAACTGTTTTTT. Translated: CASRDRGPPEKLFF. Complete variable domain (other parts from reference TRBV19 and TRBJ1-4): DGGITQSPKYLFRKEGQNVTLSCEQNLNHDAMYWYRQDPGQGLRLIYYSQIVNDFQKGDIAEGYSVSREKKESFPLTVTSAQKNPTAFYLCASRDRGPPEKLFFGSGTQLSVL.

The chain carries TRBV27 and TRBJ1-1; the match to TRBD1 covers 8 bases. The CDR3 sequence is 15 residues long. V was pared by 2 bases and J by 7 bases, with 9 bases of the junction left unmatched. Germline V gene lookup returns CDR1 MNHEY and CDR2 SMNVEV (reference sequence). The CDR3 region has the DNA TGTGCCAGCAGTTTACAAGTTGGCGGGACAGGTGAAGCTTTCTTT. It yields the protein CASSLQVGGTGEAFF.

The CDR3 spells CASSRESGIPQHF. The DNA for the CDR3 is TGTGCCAGCAGCCGAGAATCAGGGATCCCCCAGCATTTT. The rearrangement uses TRBV2 and TRBJ1-5; D perhaps matches TRBD1 (5 bases). The CDR3 runs to 13 residues. The V gene lost 6 bases and the J gene lost 10 bases, with 16 bases spanning the gap. Germline CDR1 is SNHLY and CDR2 is FYNNEI.

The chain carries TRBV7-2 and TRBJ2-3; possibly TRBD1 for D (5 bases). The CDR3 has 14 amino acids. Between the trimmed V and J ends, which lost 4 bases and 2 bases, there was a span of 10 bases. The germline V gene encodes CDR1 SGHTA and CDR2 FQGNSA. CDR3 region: CASSSRDFTDTQYF. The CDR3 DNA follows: TGTGCCAGCAGCTCCAGGGATTTCACAGATACGCAGTATTTT.

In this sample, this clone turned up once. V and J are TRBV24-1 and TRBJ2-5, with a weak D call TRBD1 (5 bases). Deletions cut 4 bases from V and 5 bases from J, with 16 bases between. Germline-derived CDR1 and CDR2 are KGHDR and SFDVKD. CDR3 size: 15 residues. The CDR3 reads CATSDPRTTQETQYF. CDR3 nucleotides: TGTGCCACCAGTGACCCACGGACAACCCAGGAGACCCAGTACTTC.

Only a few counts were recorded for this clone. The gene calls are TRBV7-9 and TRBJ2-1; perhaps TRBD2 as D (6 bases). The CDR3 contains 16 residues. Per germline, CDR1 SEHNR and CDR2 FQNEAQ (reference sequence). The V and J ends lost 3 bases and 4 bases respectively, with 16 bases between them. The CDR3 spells CASSLTLGEEYNEQFF. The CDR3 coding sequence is TGTGCCAGCAGCTTGACTTTGGGGGAGGAGTACAATGAGCAGTTCTTC.

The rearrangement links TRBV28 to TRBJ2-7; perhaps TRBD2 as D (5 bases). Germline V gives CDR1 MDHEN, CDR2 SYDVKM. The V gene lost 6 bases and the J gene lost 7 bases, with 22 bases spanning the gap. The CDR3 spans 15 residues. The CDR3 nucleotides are TGTGCCAGCAGACGGTCGGACTTGTCGGTCTCGGAGCAGTACTTC. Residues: CASRRSDLSVSEQYF. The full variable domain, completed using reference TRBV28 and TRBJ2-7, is DVKVTQSSRYLVKRTGEKVFLECVQDMDHENMFWYRQDPGLGLRLIYFSYDVKMKEKGDIPEGYSVSREKKERFSLILESASTNQTSMYLCASRRSDLSVSEQYFGPGTRLTVT.

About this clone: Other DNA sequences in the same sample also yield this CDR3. CDR3 nucleotide sequence: TGTGCCAGCAGTCCTCCGGGGGACGGCTACACCTTC. This gives the protein CASSPPGDGYTF. The chain links TRBV28 to TRBJ1-2; a possible D gene is TRBD1 (5 bases). The germline V gene has CDR1 MDHEN and CDR2 SYDVKM. The CDR3 totals 12 residues. Trimming left V 5 bases short and J 8 bases short, with 12 bases between.

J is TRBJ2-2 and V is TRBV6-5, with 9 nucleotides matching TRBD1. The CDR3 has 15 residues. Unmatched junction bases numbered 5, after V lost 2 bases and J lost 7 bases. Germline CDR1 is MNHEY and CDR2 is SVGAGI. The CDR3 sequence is CASSYRRTGVGELFF. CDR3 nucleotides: TGTGCCAGCAGTTACCGTCGGACAGGGGTCGGGGAGCTGTTTTTT.

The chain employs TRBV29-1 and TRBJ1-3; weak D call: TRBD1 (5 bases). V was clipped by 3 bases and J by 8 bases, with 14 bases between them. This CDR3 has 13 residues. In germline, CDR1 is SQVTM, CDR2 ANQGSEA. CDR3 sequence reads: CSVDQGEGYTIYF. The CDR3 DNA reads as TGCAGCGTTGATCAAGGGGAGGGTTACACCATATATTTT.

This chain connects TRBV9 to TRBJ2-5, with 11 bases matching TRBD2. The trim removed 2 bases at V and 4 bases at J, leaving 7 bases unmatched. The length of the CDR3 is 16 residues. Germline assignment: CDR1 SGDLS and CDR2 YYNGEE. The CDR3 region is CASSVRLAGQGETQYF. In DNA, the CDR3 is TGTGCCAGCAGCGTCCGACTAGCGGGACAGGGAGAGACCCAGTACTTC.

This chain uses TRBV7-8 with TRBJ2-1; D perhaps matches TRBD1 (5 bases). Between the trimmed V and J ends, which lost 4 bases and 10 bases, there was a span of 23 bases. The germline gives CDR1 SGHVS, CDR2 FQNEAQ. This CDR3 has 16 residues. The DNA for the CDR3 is TGTGCCAGCAGCTCCCGAAGACAGCGAGTGCTTTTGGAGCAGTTCTTC. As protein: CASSSRRQRVLLEQFF.

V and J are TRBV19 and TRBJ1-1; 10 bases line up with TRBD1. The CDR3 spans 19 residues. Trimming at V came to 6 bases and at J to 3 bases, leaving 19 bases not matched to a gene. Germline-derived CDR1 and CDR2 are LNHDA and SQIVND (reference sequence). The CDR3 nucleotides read TGTGCCAGTAGGACAGGGGGCTCTTGGGCAACAACGATGGACACTGAAGCTTTCTTT. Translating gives CASRTGGSWATTMDTEAFF. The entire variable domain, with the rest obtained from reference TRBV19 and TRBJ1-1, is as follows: DGGITQSPKYLFRKEGQNVTLSCEQNLNHDAMYWYRQDPGQGLRLIYYSQIVNDFQKGDIAEGYSVSREKKESFPLTVTSAQKNPTAFYLCASRTGGSWATTMDTEAFFGQGTRLTVV.

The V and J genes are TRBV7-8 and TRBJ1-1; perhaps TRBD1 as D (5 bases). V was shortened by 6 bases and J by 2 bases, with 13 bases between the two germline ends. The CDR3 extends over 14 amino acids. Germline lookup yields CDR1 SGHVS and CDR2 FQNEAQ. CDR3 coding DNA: TGTGCCAGCAGTCTAAGGCAGGGTAACACTGAAGCTTTCTTT. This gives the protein CASSLRQGNTEAFF.

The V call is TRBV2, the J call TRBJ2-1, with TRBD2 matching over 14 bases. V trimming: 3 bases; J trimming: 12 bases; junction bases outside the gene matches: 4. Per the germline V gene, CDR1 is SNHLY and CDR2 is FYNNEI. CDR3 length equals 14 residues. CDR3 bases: TGTGCCAGCAGTGAGACTAGCGGGAGGGGGCGGCAGTTCTTC. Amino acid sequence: CASSETSGRGRQFF.

CDR3 sequence (DNA): TGTGCCAGCAGCTTAAAGGGACAGGGGGTTATTCGAGAGACCCAGTACTTC. It translates to CASSLKGQGVIRETQYF. The chain links TRBV7-2 to TRBJ2-5; 11 nucleotides line up with TRBD1. After removal of 2 bases from V and 4 bases from J, the junction contained 9 bases not matched to a gene. CDR1 and CDR2 from the germline V gene are SGHTA and FQGNSA. The CDR3 loop spans 17 amino acids.

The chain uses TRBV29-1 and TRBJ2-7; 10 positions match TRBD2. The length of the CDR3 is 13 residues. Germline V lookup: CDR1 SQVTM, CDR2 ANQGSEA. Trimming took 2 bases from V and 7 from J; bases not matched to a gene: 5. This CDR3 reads CSVESSGRREQYF. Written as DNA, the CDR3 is TGCAGCGTTGAATCTAGCGGGAGAAGGGAGCAGTACTTC.